The text below deals with one T cell receptor beta chain. What it binds is unknown. TCRdb's table, derived via immunoSEQ multiplex PCR, lists solely in-frame clones and lacks some. The profile covers just over 60,000 clones, with around 83% appearing a single time and approximately 3.9% taken by the ten largest. Germline V gives CDR1 SGHNT, CDR2 YENEEA. The CDR3 contains 16 residues. Trimming stripped 0 bases from V and 2 bases from J, with 13 bases between. Sample time point: week 47, end of study. Each dose delivered 300 ug of mutant IDH1 20-mer peptide subcutaneously with imiquimod. This entry comes from a study of a mutant IDH1 vaccine in newly diagnosed glioma. Study details: Initiation of the vaccine course occurred 4-6 weeks after radiotherapy alone, or alongside temozolomide cycles. A roughly 62% male, approximately 38% female split and a mean age of around 41 years characterized treated patients. General study points: Pseudoprogression appeared independent of alterations in top peripheral clonotypes. Vaccine-induced responses were seen in 93.3% of patients, spanning several MHC alleles.

The source was PBMCs, collected from a glioma patient whose treatment included an IDH1 peptide vaccine. The clonotype originates from a man younger than 45 with glioma. The chain uses TRBV11-3 and TRBJ2-5; D is ambiguous. The CDR3 nucleotides are TGTGCCAGCAGCTTAGACGGGTCGCGACAACAAGAGACCCAGTACTTC. This encodes CASSLDGSRQQETQYF.